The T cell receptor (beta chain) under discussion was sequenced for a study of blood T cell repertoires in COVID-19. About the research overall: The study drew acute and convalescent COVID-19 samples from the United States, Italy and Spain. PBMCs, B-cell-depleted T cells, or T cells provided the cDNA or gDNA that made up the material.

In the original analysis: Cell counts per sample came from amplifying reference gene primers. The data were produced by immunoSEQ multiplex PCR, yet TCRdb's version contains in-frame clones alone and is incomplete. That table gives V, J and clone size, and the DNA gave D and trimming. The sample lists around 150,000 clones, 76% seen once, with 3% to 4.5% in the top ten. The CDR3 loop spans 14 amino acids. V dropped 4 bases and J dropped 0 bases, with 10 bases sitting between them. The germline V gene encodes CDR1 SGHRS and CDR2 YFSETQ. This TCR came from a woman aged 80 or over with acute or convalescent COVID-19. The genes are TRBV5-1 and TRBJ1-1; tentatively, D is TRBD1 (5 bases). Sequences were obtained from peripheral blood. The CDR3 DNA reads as TGCGCCAGCAGCGCGACAGACATGAACACTGAAGCTTTCTTT. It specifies CASSATDMNTEAFF.